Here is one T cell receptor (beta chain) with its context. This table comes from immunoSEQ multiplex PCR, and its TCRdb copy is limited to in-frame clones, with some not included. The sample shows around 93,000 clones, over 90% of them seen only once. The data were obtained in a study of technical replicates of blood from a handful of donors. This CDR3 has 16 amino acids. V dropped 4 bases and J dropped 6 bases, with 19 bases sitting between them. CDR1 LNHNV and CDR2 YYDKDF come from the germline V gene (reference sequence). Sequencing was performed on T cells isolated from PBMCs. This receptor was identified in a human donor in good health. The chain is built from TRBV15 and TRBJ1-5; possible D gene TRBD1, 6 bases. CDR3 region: CATSKESGEGSQPQHF. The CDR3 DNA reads TGTGCCACCAGCAAAGAATCAGGGGAGGGCAGTCAGCCCCAGCATTTT.